These T cell receptor beta chains were read from a single sample in a study of radiotherapy plus CTLA-4 blockade in lung cancer. The table came from immunoSEQ multiplex PCR; TCRdb's copy has only in-frame clones and leaves some out. Of about 97,000 clones in the sample, about four fifths were seen once. Here the sequenced sample was peripheral blood, taken from a patient treated with radiotherapy plus ipilimumab. The source of these receptors is a human donor with non-small cell lung cancer who had a partial response to radiotherapy plus ipilimumab. Some clones in this sample may be carry-over from other donors' samples. CDR3s include the opening cysteine and the closing phenylalanine or tryptophan. The D gene is left open where the match is weak. A row's size may be missing; if present it is once, few, many or a size class.

v_gene	abundance	d_gene	j_gene	CDR3nt	CDR3aa
TRBV10-2	.	TRBD1	TRBJ2-7	TGCGCCAGCAGTGAGGGGGACAGGGTCGACGAGCAGTACTTC	CASSEGDRVDEQYF
TRBV29-1	.	.	TRBJ1-6	TGCAGCGTTGGTTCGGGTAATAATTCACCCCTCCACTTT	CSVGSGNNSPLHF
TRBV19	.	.	TRBJ2-7	TGTGCCAGTAGTGTCCAGGGTTCGCACGAGCAGTACTTC	CASSVQGSHEQYF
TRBV28	.	.	TRBJ1-1	TGTGCCGGCAGTTTCCCCAGTGAAGCTTTCTTT	CAGSFPSEAFF
TRBV2	.	TRBD1	TRBJ1-5	TGTGCCAGCAGCCGACAGGGTAGCAATCAGCCCCAGCATTTT	CASSRQGSNQPQHF
TRBV18	.	.	TRBJ2-2	TGTGCCAGCTCACCAGGACAGAACACCGGGGAGCTGTTTTTT	CASSPGQNTGELFF
TRBV19	.	TRBD1	TRBJ1-2	TGTGCCAGTAGTAAGACAGGGGGGGACTATGGCTACACCTTC	CASSKTGGDYGYTF
TRBV14	few	.	TRBJ1-3	TGTGCCAGCAGCCAAGAACTGAGCGGAAACACCATATATTTT	CASSQELSGNTIYF
TRBV5-1	.	TRBD1	TRBJ2-7	TGCGCCAGCAGCCGGGACAGCCCCCCAGGCGAGCAGTACTTC	CASSRDSPPGEQYF
TRBV7-9	.	.	TRBJ2-3	TGTGCCAGCAGTCCACTGGAGAGCACAGATACGCAGTATTTT	CASSPLESTDTQYF
TRBV4-2	.	.	TRBJ1-1	TGTGCCAGCAGCCTCCGGTACAGGTTGAACACTGAAGCTTTCTTT	CASSLRYRLNTEAFF
TRBV10-3	.	.	TRBJ1-2	TGTGCCATCAGAATTGGAGACGGAAGATTCGGTGGCTACACCTTC	CAIRIGDGRFGGYTF
TRBV6-6	.	TRBD1	TRBJ2-7	TGTGCCAGCAGTAAACTCGGACAGGGGAGGGACTACGAGCAGTACTTC	CASSKLGQGRDYEQYF
TRBV11-2	.	.	TRBJ2-5	TGTGCCAGCAGTCCGCGGGCAGGAGAGACCCAGTACTTC	CASSPRAGETQYF
TRBV4-1	.	TRBD2	TRBJ2-1	TGCGCCAGCAGCCAGGAAAGCGGGAGGGCGGGGTACAATGAGCAGTTCTTC	CASSQESGRAGYNEQFF
TRBV5-1	.	.	TRBJ1-1	TGCGCCAGCGCACCCCTCAACTATCGAGTGAACACTGAAGCTTTCTTT	CASAPLNYRVNTEAFF
TRBV27	few	TRBD2	TRBJ2-2	TGTGCCAGCAGTTTATCCGGGAGGGGGAACACCGGGGAGCTGTTTTTT	CASSLSGRGNTGELFF
TRBV19	.	TRBD2	TRBJ2-1	TGTGCCAGTAGTAACCCTAGCGGCAGGAACAGTTACAATGAGCAGTTCTTC	CASSNPSGRNSYNEQFF
TRBV6-1	.	.	TRBJ2-1	TGTGCCAGCACCGACGGGGGGCCGGGCAATGAGCAGTTCTTC	CASTDGGPGNEQFF
TRBV19	.	TRBD1	TRBJ1-1	TGTGCCAGTAGTAGACAGGGTCGGAACACTGAAGCTTTCTTT	CASSRQGRNTEAFF
TRBV7-2	few	TRBD1	TRBJ1-6	TGTGCCAGCAGCGTAAACAGGGGAGAGGATTCACCCCTCCACTTT	CASSVNRGEDSPLHF
TRBV11-3	.	TRBD1	TRBJ2-7	TGTGCCAGCAGCTTACCCCGCAGGGGGCGTGGCGAGCAGTACTTC	CASSLPRRGRGEQYF
TRBV28	once	.	TRBJ2-7	TGTGCCAGCAGTTTCCGCGGGCAGACGCAGTACTTC	CASSFRGQTQYF
TRBV13	.	.	TRBJ2-5	TGTGCCAGCAGCTTACGGGTAGGAGAGACCCAGTACTTC	CASSLRVGETQYF
TRBV28	.	TRBD1	TRBJ2-3	TGTGCCAGCACCCCTTCTGGACAGGCGACAGATACGCAGTATTTT	CASTPSGQATDTQYF
TRBV7-8	.	TRBD2	TRBJ2-7	TGTGCCAGCAGCTTAGAGGGCCCCTCACTAGCGCTCGAGCAGTACTTC	CASSLEGPSLALEQYF
TRBV7-9	.	TRBD2	TRBJ2-3	TGTGCCAGCAGCACCACTAGCGCCACAGATACGCAGTATTTT	CASSTTSATDTQYF
TRBV6-6	once	.	TRBJ1-2	TGTGCCAGCAGTTACTCCTCCCTCGTGGGGGCGGAAGGCTACACCTTC	CASSYSSLVGAEGYTF
TRBV6-1	.	TRBD2	TRBJ2-3	TGTGCCAGCAGTGAAATATGGAGCGGGGGCACAGATACGCAGTATTTT	CASSEIWSGGTDTQYF
TRBV19	.	.	TRBJ2-2	TGTGCCAGTAGACCACCACAGGGTAAAAACACCGGGGAGCTGTTTTTT	CASRPPQGKNTGELFF
TRBV7-7	.	.	TRBJ2-2	TGTGCCAGCAGCTCAGGGTCAGGAAACACCGGGGAGCTGTTTTTT	CASSSGSGNTGELFF
TRBV18	.	TRBD2	TRBJ2-7	TGTGCCAGCTCCCCGGGGGGGGGCGACGAGCAGTACTTC	CASSPGGGDEQYF
TRBV15	few	.	TRBJ2-1	TGTGCCACCAGCAGAGATCCCATTGGGGGCGGGAGCTCCTACAATGAGCAGTTCTTC	CATSRDPIGGGSSYNEQFF
TRBV7-2	.	.	TRBJ1-2	TGTGCCAGCAGCGGGAGTATAGCTAACTATGGCTACACCTTC	CASSGSIANYGYTF
TRBV7-6	.	TRBD1	TRBJ2-5	TGTGCCAGCCTACGGGGTATAGGGACAGGGTCAGAGACCCAGTACTTC	CASLRGIGTGSETQYF